The 20 T cell receptor beta chains below come from one sample, sequenced in a study of circulating and synovial CD4+ cells in juvenile arthritis. Assay: immunoSEQ multiplex PCR; the TCRdb copy retains only in-frame clones and omits some. The sample consists of some 35,000 clones, about 95% of them appearing once. Sequencing input: CD4+ T cells from blood. These receptors were collected from a human donor with juvenile idiopathic arthritis.

V is TRBV11-2 and J is TRBJ2-3, with 8 bases fitting TRBD2. V was clipped by 1 base and J by 1 base; unmatched bases: 7. Germline V gene sequence: CDR1 SGHAT, CDR2 FQNNGV. This CDR3 has 17 amino acids. CDR3 region: CASSLAGGRIGTDTQYF. The CDR3 DNA is TGTGCCAGCAGCTTAGCGGGGGGGCGCATAGGCACAGATACGCAGTATTTT.

The J gene is TRBJ1-3, the V gene TRBV5-5, with D possibly matching TRBD1 (5 bases). Germline-derived CDR1 and CDR2 are SGHKS and YYEKEE (reference sequence). The CDR3 contains 17 residues. V was trimmed by 1 base and J by 0 bases, leaving 14 bases between them. CDR3 loop: CASSLFGGISSGNTIYF. CDR3 sequence (DNA): TGTGCCAGCAGCTTGTTTGGGGGGATTAGCTCTGGAAACACCATATATTTT.

Comment on this clone: Additional DNA sequences in this sample encode the identical CDR3. J is TRBJ1-6 and V is TRBV5-1, with 7 positions matching TRBD1. The CDR3 length is 16 residues. The junction had 9 bases not matched to a gene; V was cut back by 4 bases and J by 5 bases. In germline, CDR1 is SGHRS, CDR2 YFSETQ. The CDR3 sequence: CASSRTGDVDNSPLHF. CDR3 DNA sequence: TGCGCCAGCAGCCGAACAGGGGACGTTGATAATTCACCCCTCCACTTT. Full variable domain (remainder filled in from reference TRBV5-1 and TRBJ1-6): KAGVTQTPRYLIKTRGQQVTLSCSPISGHRSVSWYQQTPGQGLQFLFEYFSETQRNKGNFPGRFSGRQFSNSRSEMNVSTLELGDSALYLCASSRTGDVDNSPLHFGNGTRLTVT.

The chain combines TRBV2 with TRBJ1-1; TRBD1 matches 7 bases. The CDR3 sequence is 14 residues long. The germline CDR1 and CDR2 sequences are SNHLY and FYNNEI. V shed 6 bases, J shed 5 bases, and the junction held 9 bases outside the gene matches. The CDR3 bases are TGTGCCAGCAGAGCCGACAGGGCTGGAACTGAAGCTTTCTTT. Its translation: CASRADRAGTEAFF.

CDR3 in amino acids: CARSSDRPNEKLFF. CDR3 coding DNA: TGTGCCAGAAGCTCGGACAGGCCTAATGAAAAACTGTTTTTT. The chain couples TRBV7-5 to TRBJ1-4; the table assigns TRBD1, which was not confirmed against the DNA. TRBV7-5 is described as a pseudogene. This CDR3 contains 14 residues.

The rearrangement uses TRBV9 and TRBJ2-7; a weak D match, TRBD1 (6 bases). Germline lookup yields CDR1 SGDLS and CDR2 YYNGEE. CDR3 length equals 15 residues. V lost 2 bases and J 2 bases, leaving 14 bases between the germline ends. The CDR3 nucleotides are TGTGCCAGCAGCGTGAGTCCAGGGGAAACCTACGAGCAGTACTTC. Translation: CASSVSPGETYEQYF.

This clone appeared a single time. This CDR3 reads CASSILTANYGYTF. The CDR3 nucleotides read TGTGCCAGCAGTATCCTTACAGCTAACTATGGCTACACCTTC. The chain has TRBV28 and TRBJ1-2; no clear D. Germline V gives CDR1 MDHEN, CDR2 SYDVKM. The V end was cut by 5 bases, the J end by 0 bases, with 10 bases between. The CDR3 is 14 amino acids.

This clone showed up just once. This chain links TRBV27 with TRBJ1-5; TRBD1 might be the D (5 bases). This CDR3 region has 15 residues. CDR1 and CDR2 from the germline V gene are MNHEY and SMNVEV (reference sequence). V shed 0 bases and J shed 1 base, with 7 bases lying between them. The CDR3 DNA follows: TGTGCCAGCAGTTTATCGGGGCAGAGCAATCAGCCCCAGCATTTT. Its translation is CASSLSGQSNQPQHF.

The J gene is TRBJ2-3, the V gene TRBV19, with 8 bases that match TRBD2. Germline lookup yields CDR1 LNHDA and CDR2 SQIVND (reference sequence). This CDR3 spans 15 amino acids. J lost 3 bases, V lost 3 bases, and 5 bases had no gene match. The CDR3 DNA follows: TGTGCCAGTAGTATTATCGGGGGGGATACAGATACGCAGTATTTT. As protein: CASSIIGGDTDTQYF.

V gene TRBV4-3 combines with J gene TRBJ1-1, with TRBD1 identical over 7 bases. Germline V gene sequence: CDR1 LGHNA, CDR2 YSLEER. This CDR3 has 15 amino acids. V shed 0 bases, J shed 4 bases, and the junction held 5 bases outside the gene matches. CDR3 in amino acids: CASSQEPTGSTEAFF. For the CDR3, the DNA is TGCGCCAGCAGCCAAGAGCCGACAGGGAGCACTGAAGCTTTCTTT.

V and J are TRBV6-1 and TRBJ2-1, with 7 bases fitting TRBD1. Germline CDR1 is MNHNS and CDR2 is SASEGT. The J segment lost 7 bases and the V segment lost 2 bases, leaving 8 bases of the junction unmatched. The CDR3 has 15 residues. DNA for the CDR3: TGTGCCAGCAGTGAACCAGGACAGGTTGGAAATGAGCAGTTCTTC. Its translation is CASSEPGQVGNEQFF.

This chain uses TRBV28 with TRBJ2-2; D might be TRBD1 (6 bases). The CDR3 runs 17 residues. V was clipped by 6 bases and J by 0 bases, with 17 bases between them. Per the germline V gene, CDR1 is MDHEN and CDR2 is SYDVKM. This CDR3 is CASRPVTGSANTGELFF. CDR3 nucleotides: TGTGCCAGCAGACCCGTCACAGGGAGTGCGAACACCGGGGAGCTGTTTTTT.

In DNA, the CDR3 is TGTGCCAGCAGCCACCGACAGGGCCCCCCGGGGACTGAAGCTTTCTTT. It yields the protein CASSHRQGPPGTEAFF. V is TRBV5-6 and J is TRBJ1-1; 7 nucleotides agree with TRBD1. Trimming at V came to 4 bases and at J to 5 bases, leaving 14 bases not matched to a gene. CDR1 is SGHDT and CDR2 is YYEEEE in the germline V gene. The CDR3 consists of 16 residues.

This chain links TRBV5-6 with TRBJ2-5; tentative D call: TRBD2 (5 bases). The CDR3 totals 13 residues. Trimming shortened V by 6 bases and J by 7 bases, and 16 bases separated the two germline ends. CDR1 and CDR2 (germline): SGHDT, YYEEEE. Here the CDR3 reads CASKAGDLGTQYF. The CDR3 region has the DNA TGTGCCAGCAAGGCCGGGGATCTGGGGACCCAGTACTTC.

CDR3 nucleotides: TGCGCCAGCAGAGACCCGGCTCGGGAAAACATTCAGTACTTC. Its protein is CASRDPARENIQYF. J is TRBJ2-4 and V is TRBV5-1; D is unclear. This CDR3 comprises 14 residues. The germline gives CDR1 SGHRS, CDR2 YFSETQ. V was trimmed by 5 bases and J by 5 bases, leaving 14 bases between them.

The chain recombines TRBV29-1 with TRBJ2-7, with 7 positions matching TRBD2. After removal of 6 bases from V and 0 bases from J, the junction contained 8 bases not matched to a gene. Germline CDR1 is SQVTM and CDR2 is ANQGSEA. The CDR3 consists of 14 residues. CDR3 sequence: CSVGGGYPSYEQYF. The CDR3, as DNA: TGCAGCGTGGGGGGGGGTTACCCCTCCTACGAGCAGTACTTC.

The rearrangement uses TRBV19 and TRBJ2-2; D unclear. V shed 7 bases and J shed 8 bases, with 11 bases lying between them. The CDR3 totals 12 residues. Germline V lookup: CDR1 LNHDA, CDR2 SQIVND (reference sequence). The chain's CDR3 is CASIKPSGELFF. CDR3 sequence (DNA): TGTGCCAGTATCAAGCCCTCAGGGGAGCTGTTTTTT. The variable domain in full, completed from reference TRBV19 and TRBJ2-2, reads DGGITQSPKYLFRKEGQNVTLSCEQNLNHDAMYWYRQDPGQGLRLIYYSQIVNDFQKGDIAEGYSVSREKKESFPLTVTSAQKNPTAFYLCASIKPSGELFFGEGSRLTVL.

The chain recombines TRBV25-1 with TRBJ1-1, with D uncertain. Germline lookup yields CDR1 MGHDK and CDR2 SYGVNS. Trimming pared 4 bases from V and 1 base from J, leaving 7 bases between. CDR3 length: 13 residues. CDR3 nucleotide sequence: TGTGCCAGCAGTGCCCCGCGGAACACTGAAGCTTTCTTT. Encoded protein: CASSAPRNTEAFF.

This sequence joins TRBV7-9 and TRBJ1-3; 7 positions match TRBD1. There are 15 residues in the CDR3. Germline loops: CDR1 SEHNR, CDR2 FQNEAQ (reference sequence). The V segment lost 5 bases and the J segment 0 bases; nucleotides outside the gene matches: 4. The DNA for the CDR3 is TGTGCCAGCAGCCCAGACAGGGCCTCTGGAAACACCATATATTTT. This gives the protein CASSPDRASGNTIYF.

CDR3 protein: CASRGAGTVHQPQHF. CDR3 sequence (DNA): TGTGCCAGCAGGGGAGCCGGGACAGTTCATCAGCCCCAGCATTTT. The chain is built from TRBV28 and TRBJ1-5, with TRBD1 matching 7 bases. The ends lost 6 bases at V and 5 bases at J; junction bases unmatched: 10. CDR3 length: 15 residues. Germline-derived CDR1 and CDR2 are MDHEN and SYDVKM.